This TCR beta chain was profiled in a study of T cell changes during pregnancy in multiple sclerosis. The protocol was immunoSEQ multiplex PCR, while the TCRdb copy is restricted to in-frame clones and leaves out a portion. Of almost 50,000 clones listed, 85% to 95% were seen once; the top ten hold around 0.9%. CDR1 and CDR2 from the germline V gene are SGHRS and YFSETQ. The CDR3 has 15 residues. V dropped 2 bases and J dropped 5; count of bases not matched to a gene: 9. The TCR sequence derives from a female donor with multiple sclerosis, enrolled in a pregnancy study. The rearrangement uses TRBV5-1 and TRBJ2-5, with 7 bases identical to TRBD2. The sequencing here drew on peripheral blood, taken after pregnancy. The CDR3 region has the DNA TGCGCCAGCAGCTTTGGTGCGGGGAGGGAGGAGACCCAGTACTTC. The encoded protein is CASSFGAGREETQYF. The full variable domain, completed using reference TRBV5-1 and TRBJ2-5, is KAGVTQTPRYLIKTRGQQVTLSCSPISGHRSVSWYQQTPGQGLQFLFEYFSETQRNKGNFPGRFSGRQFSNSRSEMNVSTLELGDSALYLCASSFGAGREETQYFGPGTRLLVL.